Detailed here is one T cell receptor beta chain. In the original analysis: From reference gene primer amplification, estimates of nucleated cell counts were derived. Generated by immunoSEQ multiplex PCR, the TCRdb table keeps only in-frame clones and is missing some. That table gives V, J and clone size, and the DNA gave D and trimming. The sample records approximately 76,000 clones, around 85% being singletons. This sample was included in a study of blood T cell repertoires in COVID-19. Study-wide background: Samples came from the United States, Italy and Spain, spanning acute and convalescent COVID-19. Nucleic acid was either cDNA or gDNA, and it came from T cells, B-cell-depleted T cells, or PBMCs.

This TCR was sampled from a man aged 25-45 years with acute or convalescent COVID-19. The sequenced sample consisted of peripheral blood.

This CDR3 is CASSPANTDTQYF. The CDR3 DNA reads as TGTGCCAGCAGCCCCGCGAACACAGATACGCAGTATTTT. The V call is TRBV7-2, the J call TRBJ2-3; no clear D gene. Germline CDR1 SGHTA, CDR2 FQGNSA. Deletions cut 5 bases from V and 2 bases from J, with 8 bases between. The CDR3 length is 13 residues. Together with reference TRBV7-2 and TRBJ2-3, the CDR3 gives the full variable domain: GAGVSQSPSNKVTEKGKDVELRCDPISGHTALYWYRQSLGQGLEFLIYFQGNSAPDKSGLPSDRFSAERTGGSVSTLTIQRTQQEDSAVYLCASSPANTDTQYFGPGTRLTVL.